The 22 T cell receptor beta chains below were found in one sample sequenced in a study of cytomegalovirus exposure and HLA in healthy donors. The PCR employed 60 Vbeta primers together with 13 Jbeta primers. Profiling relied on immunoSEQ multiplex PCR, and the TCRdb table lists in-frame clones only, not all of them. The sample lists roughly 89,000 clones, 70% to 90% seen once, with over 2% in the top ten. The sequenced material came from PBMCs. The receptors stem from a young man in good health and CMV-seronegative.

The V call is TRBV4-1, the J call TRBJ2-3, with D unclear. Trimming cost V 1 base and J 6 bases, with 11 bases left between them. From germline, CDR1 is MGHRA and CDR2 YSYEKL. The CDR3 is 14 residues long. CDR3 region: CASSQAPFRDTQYF. The CDR3 DNA is TGCGCCAGCAGCCAAGCCCCCTTCAGGGATACGCAGTATTTT.

The chain employs TRBV9 and TRBJ1-1; 8 nucleotides align to TRBD1. J lost 1 base, V lost 0 bases, and 11 bases had no gene match. Germline loops: CDR1 SGDLS, CDR2 YYNGEE. The CDR3 consists of 18 residues. CDR3 nucleotides: TGTGCCAGCAGCGTAGCGGCGCAGGGGGCCTTTGAGAACACTGAAGCTTTCTTT. Its protein product is CASSVAAQGAFENTEAFF.

The chain combines TRBV6-1 with TRBJ2-5; 7 bases fit TRBD1. Gene TRBJ2-7 matches the end of the DNA better, so the J call may be wrong. The CDR3 sequence is 15 residues long. Germline CDR1 MNHNS, CDR2 SASEGT. The chain's CDR3 is CASIHRTGSSYEQYF. DNA for the CDR3: TGTGCCAGCATTCACAGGACAGGAAGCTCGTACGAGCAGTACTTC.

The genes are TRBV11-2 and TRBJ2-5; 10 nucleotides align to TRBD2. This CDR3 comprises 15 residues. Per germline, CDR1 SGHAT and CDR2 FQNNGV. The V gene end was trimmed by 5 bases and the J gene end by 5 bases; junction bases not matched to a gene: 8. The CDR3 reads CASSVTLAGQETQYF. In nucleotides, the CDR3 is TGTGCCAGCAGCGTAACACTAGCGGGGCAGGAGACCCAGTACTTC. Drawing the rest from reference TRBV11-2 and TRBJ2-5, the complete variable domain is EAGVAQSPRYKIIEKRQSVAFWCNPISGHATLYWYQQILGQGPKLLIQFQNNGVVDDSQLPKDRFSAERLKGVDSTLKIQPAKLEDSAVYLCASSVTLAGQETQYFGPGTRLLVL.

V gene TRBV5-4 combines with J gene TRBJ2-1, with 8 bases fitting TRBD2. Trimming at V came to 6 bases and at J to 6 bases, leaving 2 bases not matched to a gene. Looked up from germline, CDR1 is SGHNT and CDR2 is YYREEE (reference sequence). CDR3 length: 12 residues. The chain's CDR3 is CASTTSANEQFF. The CDR3, as DNA: TGTGCCAGCACGACTAGCGCCAATGAGCAGTTCTTC.

The V gene is TRBV6-6, the J gene TRBJ1-6, with 8 bases lining up with TRBD1. The trim removed 7 bases at V and 10 bases at J, leaving 9 bases unmatched. The CDR3 totals 14 residues. Germline loops: CDR1 MNHNY, CDR2 SVGAGI (reference sequence). The CDR3 bases are TGTGCCAGCAATTTACAGGGGGAGGACTCACCCCTCCACTTT. The encoded protein is CASNLQGEDSPLHF.

This clone was seen ten or more times. The chain recombines TRBV6-1 with TRBJ2-6, with TRBD1 matching over 9 bases. The V gene end was trimmed by 3 bases and the J gene end by 0 bases; junction bases not matched to a gene: 0. The CDR3 runs to 16 residues. Germline CDR1 and CDR2: MNHNS and SASEGT. The CDR3 reads CASSETGGSGANVLTF. The CDR3 DNA reads as TGTGCCAGCAGTGAGACAGGGGGCTCTGGGGCCAACGTCCTGACTTTC.

V and J are TRBV21-1 and TRBJ2-2; TRBD2, as called in the table, went unchecked against the DNA. TRBV21-1 is deemed a pseudogene. The CDR3 is made up of 14 amino acids. Here the CDR3 DNA reads TGTGCCAGCTTACTTAGCGGGGCCCCCGGGGAGCTGTTTTTT. It yields the protein CASLLSGAPGELFF.

The CDR3: CASRTGTQETQYF. The CDR3 DNA follows: TGCGCCAGCAGGACAGGTACCCAAGAGACCCAGTACTTC. V gene TRBV5-1 combines with J gene TRBJ2-5; a possible D gene is TRBD1 (6 bases). The CDR3 contains 13 residues. V lost 5 bases, J lost 1 base, and 9 bases lay in between. The germline V gene encodes CDR1 SGHRS and CDR2 YFSETQ.

This chain uses TRBV2 with TRBJ2-7; a weak D match, TRBD1 (5 bases). Germline assignment: CDR1 SNHLY and CDR2 FYNNEI. This CDR3 is built from 12 residues. Trimming cost V 6 bases and J 4 bases, with 10 bases left between them. The CDR3, as DNA: TGTGCCAGCAGGCTACAGGCGTACGAGCAGTACTTC. Translating it yields CASRLQAYEQYF.

This chain links TRBV25-1 with TRBJ1-1; TRBD1 aligns across 7 bases. The CDR3 is made up of 16 amino acids. V trimming: 1 base; J trimming: 4 bases; junction bases outside the gene matches: 9. Germline V CDR1 and CDR2: MGHDK, SYGVNS. As DNA, the CDR3 is TGTGCCAGCAGTGAATTAGTAGGCAGGGGGACCACTGAAGCTTTCTTT. It specifies CASSELVGRGTTEAFF. Full variable domain (remainder filled in from reference TRBV25-1 and TRBJ1-1): EADIYQTPRYLVIGTGKKITLECSQTMGHDKMYWYQQDPGMELHLIHYSYGVNSTEKGDLSSESTVSRIRTEHFPLTLESARPSHTSQYLCASSELVGRGTTEAFFGQGTRLTVV.

CDR3 nucleotides: TGTGCCAGCAGCTATGGCGGGGGGGCCTACGAGCAGTACTTC. Its translation: CASSYGGGAYEQYF. The V and J genes are TRBV6-5 and TRBJ2-7, with 9 bases matching TRBD2. The CDR3 extends over 14 amino acids. With V trimmed by 6 bases and J by 2 bases, 5 bases remained unmatched. CDR1 is MNHEY, CDR2 SVGAGI, per germline.

The chain is built from TRBV10-3 and TRBJ2-1, with 7 bases matching TRBD1. The germline CDR1 and CDR2 sequences are ENHRY and SYGVKD. J was trimmed by 5 bases and V by 2 bases; bases with no gene match: 12. The CDR3 totals 17 residues. This chain's CDR3 is CAISEPGTAAADNEQFF. The CDR3 bases are TGTGCCATCAGTGAGCCGGGGACAGCCGCCGCGGACAATGAGCAGTTCTTC.

This chain connects TRBV21-1 to TRBJ2-2; the table's D call TRBD1 went unverified against the DNA. TRBV21-1 is designated a pseudogene. The CDR3 consists of 19 residues. The CDR3 spells CASSNSGISGTGWTGELFF. For the CDR3, the DNA is TGTGCCAGCAGCAATAGTGGGATTTCCGGGACAGGGTGGACCGGGGAGCTGTTTTTT.

The chain couples TRBV29-1 to TRBJ1-1; D uncertain. The CDR3 is 14 residues long. The germline gives CDR1 SQVTM, CDR2 ANQGSEA. V was cut by 1 base and J by 7 bases, with 16 bases left in between. This chain's CDR3 is CSVEGRREGNEAFF. CDR3 bases: TGCAGCGTTGAAGGTCGGCGGGAGGGCAATGAAGCTTTCTTT.

The chain combines TRBV7-2 with TRBJ1-1; perhaps TRBD1 as D (6 bases). The CDR3 length is 14 residues. The germline V gene has CDR1 SGHTA and CDR2 FQGNSA. The V end was cut by 6 bases, the J end by 1 base, with 12 bases between. DNA for the CDR3: TGTGCCAGCAGGTGGTTGGGGGCGAACACTGAAGCTTTCTTT. It is translated as CASRWLGANTEAFF. The whole variable domain, remainder taken from reference TRBV7-2 and TRBJ1-1, is GAGVSQSPSNKVTEKGKDVELRCDPISGHTALYWYRQSLGQGLEFLIYFQGNSAPDKSGLPSDRFSAERTGGSVSTLTIQRTQQEDSAVYLCASRWLGANTEAFFGQGTRLTVV.

The V call is TRBV12-5, the J call TRBJ2-7, with TRBD2 as a possible D gene (5 bases). V lost 6 bases, J lost 2 bases, and 8 bases lay in between. This CDR3 comprises 12 residues. Germline V gene data show CDR1 as LGHNT and CDR2 as FRNRAP. CDR3 residues: CASGRETYEQYF. CDR3 coding DNA: TGTGCTAGTGGGAGGGAAACCTACGAGCAGTACTTC. Full variable domain (rest looked up from reference TRBV12-5 and TRBJ2-7): DARVTQTPRHKVTEMGQEVTMRCQPILGHNTVFWYRQTMMQGLELLAYFRNRAPLDDSGMPKDRFSAEMPDATLATLKIQPSEPRDSAVYFCASGRETYEQYFGPGTRLTVT.

In its sample, this clone was seen once. The chain links TRBV25-1 to TRBJ1-2; a weak D match, TRBD1 (5 bases). The ends were cut back, 1 base at V and 8 bases at J, with 11 bases in the middle. Germline V gene data show CDR1 as MGHDK and CDR2 as SYGVNS. CDR3 length: 13 amino acids. The CDR3 loop reads CASSELGGFGYTF. In nucleotides, the CDR3 is TGTGCCAGCAGTGAATTGGGGGGGTTCGGCTACACCTTC.

This clone is a singleton in its sample. This rearrangement joins TRBV14 to TRBJ2-7; TRBD1 is a possible D gene (5 bases). Per germline, CDR1 SGHDN and CDR2 FVKESK. V was pared by 5 bases and J by 4 bases, with 27 bases between. This CDR3 comprises 18 residues. CDR3 loop: CASSDHTGPFEGNYEQYF. The DNA for the CDR3 is TGTGCCAGCAGCGATCATACAGGTCCGTTCGAAGGAAATTACGAGCAGTACTTC.

The gene calls are TRBV7-8 and TRBJ2-3; D is perhaps TRBD1 (6 bases). CDR1 is SGHVS, CDR2 FQNEAQ, per germline. Trimming removed 2 bases from V and 3 bases from J, with 12 bases in between. The CDR3 runs 15 residues. CDR3 in DNA: TGTGCCAGCAGCTTACAGGGGCTGCCGACAGATACGCAGTATTTT. It specifies CASSLQGLPTDTQYF.

V usage is TRBV5-8 and J usage is TRBJ1-5; possible D gene TRBD1, 6 bases. CDR1 and CDR2 from the germline V gene are SGHTS and YDEGEE. This CDR3 has 15 amino acids. The V end lost 2 bases, the J end lost 0 bases, and 9 bases lay between the germline ends. CDR3 bases: TGTGCCAGCAGCTTCTCAGGGGATAGCAATCAGCCCCAGCATTTT. Its protein is CASSFSGDSNQPQHF.

CDR3 amino acids: CASSAQGNTIYF. The DNA for the CDR3 is TGTGCCAGCAGCGCACAAGGAAACACCATATATTTT. The chain couples TRBV2 to TRBJ1-3; D ambiguous. Trimming took 6 bases from V and 4 from J, leaving 7 bases between them. The CDR3 has 12 amino acids. The germline V gene encodes CDR1 SNHLY and CDR2 FYNNEI.